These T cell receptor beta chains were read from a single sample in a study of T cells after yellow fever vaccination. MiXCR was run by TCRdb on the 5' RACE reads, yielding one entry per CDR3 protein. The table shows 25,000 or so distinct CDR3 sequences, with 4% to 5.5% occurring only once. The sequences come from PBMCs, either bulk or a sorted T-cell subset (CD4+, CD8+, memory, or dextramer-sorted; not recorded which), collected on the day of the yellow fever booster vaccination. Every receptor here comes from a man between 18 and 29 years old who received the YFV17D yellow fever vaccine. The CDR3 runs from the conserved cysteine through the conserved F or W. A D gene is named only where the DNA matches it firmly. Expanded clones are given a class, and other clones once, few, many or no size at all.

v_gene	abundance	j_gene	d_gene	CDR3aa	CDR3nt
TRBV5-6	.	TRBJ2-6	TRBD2	CASSPGLSGANVLTF	TGTGCCAGCAGCCCGGGACTATCCGGGGCCAACGTCCTGACTTTC
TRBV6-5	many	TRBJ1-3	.	CASSYRKAGNTIYF	TGTGCCAGCAGTTACCGGAAAGCTGGAAACACCATATATTTT
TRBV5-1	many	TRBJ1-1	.	CASSLPGSYTEAFF	TGCGCCAGCAGCCTGCCCGGGAGCTACACTGAAGCTTTCTTT
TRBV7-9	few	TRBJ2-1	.	CASSPQNEQFF	TGTGCCAGCAGCCCCCAGAATGAGCAGTTCTTC
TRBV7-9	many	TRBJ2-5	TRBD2	CASSSGLEGTQYF	TGTGCCAGCAGCTCGGGACTAGAAGGGACCCAGTACTTC
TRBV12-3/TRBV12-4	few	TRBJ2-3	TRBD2	CAVCKSGGPRTDTQYF	TGTGCCGTCTGCAAAAGCGGGGGCCCCCGCACAGATACGCAGTATTTT
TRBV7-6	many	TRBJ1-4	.	CASSRSVSGAQYEKLFF	TGTGCCAGCAGCCGGAGTGTGTCGGGGGCGCAGTATGAAAAACTGTTTTTT
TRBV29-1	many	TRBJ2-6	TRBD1	CSAATGAGANVLTF	TGCAGCGCGGCGACAGGGGCTGGGGCCAACGTCCTGACTTTC
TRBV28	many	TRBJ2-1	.	CALLASGASYNEQFF	TGTGCCCTGCTGGCGTCGGGGGCCTCCTACAATGAGCAGTTCTTC
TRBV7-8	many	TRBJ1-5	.	CASSSWTDNQPQHF	TGTGCCAGCAGCTCATGGACAGATAATCAGCCCCAGCATTTT
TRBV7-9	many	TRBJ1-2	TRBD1	CASSQRDRAYGYTF	TGTGCCAGCAGCCAGAGGGACAGGGCCTATGGCTACACCTTC
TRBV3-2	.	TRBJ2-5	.	CASLGPLDQETQYF	TGTGCCAGCTTGGGCCCCCTGGACCAAGAGACCCAGTACTTC
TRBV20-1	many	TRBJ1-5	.	CSARDPGLGDQPQHF	TGCAGTGCTAGGGATCCCGGGCTTGGGGATCAGCCCCAGCATTTT
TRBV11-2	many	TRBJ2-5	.	CASSLVRGPQETQYF	TGTGCCAGCAGCTTAGTACGGGGCCCTCAAGAGACCCAGTACTTC
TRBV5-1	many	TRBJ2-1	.	CASSLDGGAYNEQFF	TGCGCCAGCAGCTTGGACGGGGGTGCGTACAATGAGCAGTTCTTC
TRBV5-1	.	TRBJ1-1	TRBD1	CASSFYRGPLMNTEAFF	TGCGCCAGCAGCTTCTACAGGGGTCCACTGATGAACACTGAAGCTTTCTTT
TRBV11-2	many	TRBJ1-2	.	CASSRYEYGYTF	TGTGCCAGCAGCCGGTATGAGTATGGCTACACCTTC
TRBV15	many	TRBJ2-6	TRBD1	CATSRIRGTGANVLTF	TGTGCCACCAGCAGAATCAGGGGGACTGGGGCCAACGTCCTGACTTTC
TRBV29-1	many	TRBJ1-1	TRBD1	CSGGQGVETEAFF	TGCAGCGGGGGACAGGGGGTGGAGACTGAAGCTTTCTTT
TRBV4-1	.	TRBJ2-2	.	CASSQEGGSITGELFF	TGCGCCAGCAGCCAAGAGGGGGGTAGTATTACCGGGGAGCTGTTTTTT
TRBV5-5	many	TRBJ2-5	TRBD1	CASSLVGQGEIETQYF	TGTGCCAGCAGCTTGGTGGGACAGGGAGAAATAGAGACCCAGTACTTC
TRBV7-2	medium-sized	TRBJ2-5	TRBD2	CASSLVGLAGNQETQYF	TGTGCCAGCAGCTTAGTGGGACTAGCGGGGAATCAAGAGACCCAGTACTTC
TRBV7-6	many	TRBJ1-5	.	CASSSFAGINQPQHF	TGTGCCAGCAGCTCGTTCGCAGGGATCAATCAGCCCCAGCATTTT
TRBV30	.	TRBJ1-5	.	CAWSVQNQPQHF	TGTGCCTGGAGTGTTCAGAATCAGCCCCAGCATTTT
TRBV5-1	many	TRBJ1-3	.	CASSLDTAGNTIYF	TGCGCCAGCAGTCTGGACACTGCGGGAAACACCATATATTTT
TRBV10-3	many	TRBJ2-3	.	CAISESGPRGNTQYF	TGTGCCATCAGTGAGTCGGGACCTCGGGGGAATACGCAGTATTTT
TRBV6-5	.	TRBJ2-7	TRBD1	CASSYSDRTTYEQYF	TGTGCCAGCAGTTACTCGGACAGGACCACCTACGAGCAGTACTTC